The 2 T cell receptor beta chains in this list originate from one sample, sequenced in a study of T-cell memory formation after mild COVID-19. TCRdb used MiXCR to reprocess the 5' RACE reads, holding one entry per CDR3 protein. The data contain hundreds of thousands of distinct CDR3 sequences, less than 25% of them singletons. The sequenced material came from PBMCs or a T cell subset sorted from them (not recorded which). Source of these receptors: an adult woman who had mild COVID-19 (a few samples of this study predate the infection). Cell type and time point are not known.

The gene calls are TRBV7-6 and TRBJ2-7; 9 positions match TRBD1. Trimming removed 3 bases from V and 3 bases from J; junction bases left unmatched: 3. This CDR3 has 14 amino acids. Germline V lookup: CDR1 SGHVS, CDR2 FNYEAQ. CDR3 coding DNA: TGTGCCAGCAGCTTGACGGGACAGGGCTACGAGCAGTACTTC. This encodes CASSLTGQGYEQYF.

V is TRBV5-6 and J is TRBJ2-2; 14 bases agree with TRBD2. CDR3 length: 18 amino acids. The V gene's germline CDR1 is SGHDT and CDR2 YYEEEE. J lost 4 bases, V lost 2 bases, and 7 bases had no gene match. CDR3 amino acids: CASSFGTSGGRFTGELFF. CDR3 coding DNA: TGTGCCAGCAGCTTCGGGACTAGCGGGGGAAGATTCACCGGGGAGCTGTTTTTT.